The rows below give T cell receptor beta chains drawn from one sample of a study of CD8+ T cells in alopecia areata. Libraries were prepared by immunoSEQ multiplex PCR; TCRdb keeps only in-frame clonotypes and omits some of them. Among roughly 150,000 clones listed, about three fifths were seen once. The sequenced sample was CD4+ T cells sorted from blood, obtained at week 0. The receptors were sampled from a human donor with alopecia areata. Both conserved end residues are part of each CDR3. D genes are given only for firm matches. Where a row states a size, it is once, few, many or the class of an expanded clone; other rows omit it.

d_gene: TRBD2
abundance: -
v_gene: TRBV7-9
j_gene: TRBJ2-1
CDR3aa: CASSLFGTSGNEQFF
CDR3nt: TGTGCCAGCAGCTTATTTGGGACTAGCGGCAATGAGCAGTTCTTC

d_gene: -
abundance: -
v_gene: TRBV7-9
j_gene: TRBJ1-2
CDR3aa: CASSLDVPQAGYTF
CDR3nt: TGTGCCAGCAGCTTAGATGTCCCTCAGGCTGGCTACACCTTC

d_gene: -
abundance: few
v_gene: TRBV23-1
j_gene: TRBJ1-2
CDR3aa: CASSQGARDITYGYTF
CDR3nt: TGCGCCAGCAGTCAAGGGGCCCGGGACATTACGTATGGCTACACCTTC

d_gene: -
abundance: few
v_gene: TRBV5-1
j_gene: TRBJ2-7
CDR3aa: CASSLPHSYEQYF
CDR3nt: TGCGCCAGCAGCTTGCCCCATTCCTACGAGCAGTACTTC

d_gene: -
abundance: -
v_gene: TRBV29-1
j_gene: TRBJ1-1
CDR3aa: CSAGTEAFF
CDR3nt: TGCAGCGCTGGGACGGAAGCTTTCTTT

d_gene: TRBD2
abundance: -
v_gene: TRBV2
j_gene: TRBJ2-3
CDR3aa: CASSPTSGGTNTQYF
CDR3nt: TGTGCCAGCAGTCCGACTAGCGGGGGGACCAATACGCAGTATTTT

d_gene: -
abundance: -
v_gene: TRBV25-1
j_gene: TRBJ1-3
CDR3aa: CASQRTGSSGNTIYF
CDR3nt: TGTGCCAGCCAGCGAACAGGGAGCTCTGGAAACACCATATATTTT

d_gene: TRBD1
abundance: -
v_gene: TRBV25-1
j_gene: TRBJ1-5
CDR3aa: CASSDTQGVGNQPQHF
CDR3nt: TGTGCCAGCAGTGACACACAGGGGGTTGGTAATCAGCCCCAGCATTTT

d_gene: -
abundance: -
v_gene: TRBV5-4
j_gene: TRBJ2-1
CDR3aa: CASSLGGAGNEQFF
CDR3nt: TGTGCCAGCAGCTTAGGGGGGGCTGGAAATGAGCAGTTCTTC

d_gene: TRBD1
abundance: once
v_gene: TRBV29-1
j_gene: TRBJ2-7
CDR3aa: CSGRTGAYEQYF
CDR3nt: TGCAGCGGTCGGACAGGCGCCTACGAGCAGTACTTC

d_gene: -
abundance: few
v_gene: TRBV5-6
j_gene: TRBJ2-2
CDR3aa: CASSLAFQTTNTGELFF
CDR3nt: TGTGCCAGCAGCTTGGCGTTTCAGACTACGAACACCGGGGAGCTGTTTTTT

d_gene: -
abundance: -
v_gene: TRBV7-9
j_gene: TRBJ2-2
CDR3aa: CASSRDLGELFF
CDR3nt: TGTGCCAGCAGCAGGGACCTCGGGGAGCTGTTTTTT

d_gene: -
abundance: -
v_gene: TRBV5-1
j_gene: TRBJ2-6
CDR3aa: CASSLFGGVSGANVLTF
CDR3nt: TGCGCCAGCAGCTTGTTTGGCGGGGTATCTGGGGCCAACGTCCTGACTTTC

d_gene: TRBD1
abundance: few
v_gene: TRBV5-1
j_gene: TRBJ1-2
CDR3aa: CASSLRRDREAVTF
CDR3nt: TGCGCCAGCAGCTTGCGGCGGGACAGGGAGGCTGTCACCTTC

d_gene: -
abundance: -
v_gene: TRBV4-3
j_gene: TRBJ2-4
CDR3aa: CASSQSQRVGNIQYF
CDR3nt: TGCGCCAGCAGCCAATCCCAGCGGGTGGGAAACATTCAGTACTTC

d_gene: -
abundance: -
v_gene: TRBV11-2
j_gene: TRBJ2-6
CDR3aa: CASSWRVPGANVLTF
CDR3nt: TGTGCCAGCAGCTGGCGGGTCCCTGGGGCCAACGTCCTGACTTTC

d_gene: -
abundance: few
v_gene: TRBV4-1
j_gene: TRBJ2-5
CDR3aa: CASSLNRTQYF
CDR3nt: TGCGCCAGCAGCCTGAACCGGACCCAGTACTTC

d_gene: -
abundance: once
v_gene: TRBV5-4
j_gene: TRBJ1-2
CDR3aa: CASSLIANYGYTF
CDR3nt: TGTGCCAGCAGCTTGATAGCTAACTATGGCTACACCTTC

d_gene: TRBD1
abundance: -
v_gene: TRBV28
j_gene: TRBJ2-7
CDR3aa: CASWQGAREQYF
CDR3nt: TGTGCCAGCTGGCAGGGGGCGCGGGAGCAGTACTTC

d_gene: TRBD2
abundance: few
v_gene: TRBV14
j_gene: TRBJ2-2
CDR3aa: CASSQGRGLAGLVGELFF
CDR3nt: TGTGCCAGCAGCCAAGGAAGAGGTCTAGCGGGACTCGTCGGGGAGCTGTTTTTT

d_gene: -
abundance: once
v_gene: TRBV6-6
j_gene: TRBJ2-5
CDR3aa: CASSQEETQYF
CDR3nt: TGTGCCAGCAGCCAGGAGGAGACCCAGTACTTC

d_gene: -
abundance: few
v_gene: TRBV29-1
j_gene: TRBJ1-1
CDR3aa: CSVDLEGPEAFF
CDR3nt: TGCAGCGTTGATCTCGAGGGGCCCGAAGCTTTCTTT

d_gene: TRBD2
abundance: -
v_gene: TRBV5-1
j_gene: TRBJ2-5
CDR3aa: CASSFRLAGPQETQYF
CDR3nt: TGCGCCAGCAGCTTCCGACTAGCGGGGCCCCAAGAGACCCAGTACTTC

d_gene: -
abundance: -
v_gene: TRBV5-4
j_gene: TRBJ2-1
CDR3aa: CASSLLNNEQFF
CDR3nt: TGTGCCAGCAGTCTACTGAATAATGAGCAGTTCTTC

d_gene: -
abundance: few
v_gene: TRBV5-6
j_gene: TRBJ1-2
CDR3aa: CASSYRQESFYGYTF
CDR3nt: TGTGCCAGCAGCTACCGACAGGAGTCGTTCTATGGCTACACCTTC

d_gene: -
abundance: -
v_gene: TRBV7-9
j_gene: TRBJ2-6
CDR3aa: CASSLGTGSGANVLTF
CDR3nt: TGTGCCAGCAGCTTAGGGACGGGCTCTGGGGCCAACGTCCTGACTTTC

d_gene: -
abundance: -
v_gene: TRBV6-6
j_gene: TRBJ1-2
CDR3aa: CASSPTPWELYGYTF
CDR3nt: TGTGCCAGCAGCCCTACTCCTTGGGAACTCTATGGCTACACCTTC

d_gene: TRBD1
abundance: once
v_gene: TRBV7-9
j_gene: TRBJ2-5
CDR3aa: CASSPPSLDRGIYF
CDR3nt: TGTGCCAGCAGCCCGCCTTCCCTGGACAGGGGGATCTACTTC

d_gene: -
abundance: -
v_gene: TRBV29-1
j_gene: TRBJ2-7
CDR3aa: CSYQGAGAAYEQYF
CDR3nt: TGCAGCTATCAAGGAGCTGGAGCGGCGTACGAGCAGTACTTC

d_gene: -
abundance: -
v_gene: TRBV5-1
j_gene: TRBJ2-3
CDR3aa: CASSLGTNTQYF
CDR3nt: TGCGCCAGCAGCCTGGGCACAAATACGCAGTATTTT

d_gene: -
abundance: -
v_gene: TRBV11-2
j_gene: TRBJ2-5
CDR3aa: CASSLDRGRQETQYF
CDR3nt: TGTGCCAGCAGCTTAGATCGAGGGCGACAAGAGACCCAGTACTTC

d_gene: TRBD1
abundance: few
v_gene: TRBV14
j_gene: TRBJ1-4
CDR3aa: CASRSRGSNEKLFF
CDR3nt: TGTGCCAGCAGATCCAGGGGGTCTAATGAAAAACTGTTTTTT

d_gene: -
abundance: -
v_gene: TRBV5-1
j_gene: TRBJ1-6
CDR3aa: CASSLGHLGSPLHF
CDR3nt: TGCGCCAGCAGCTTGGGACATTTGGGCTCACCCCTCCACTTT

d_gene: -
abundance: -
v_gene: TRBV5-6
j_gene: TRBJ2-5
CDR3aa: CASSLKSPFRSQETQYF
CDR3nt: TGTGCCAGCAGCTTGAAGAGTCCGTTCAGGAGCCAAGAGACCCAGTACTTC

d_gene: -
abundance: once
v_gene: TRBV18
j_gene: TRBJ2-1
CDR3aa: CASSPPGRYNEQFF
CDR3nt: TGTGCCAGCTCACCACCAGGGAGGTACAATGAGCAGTTCTTC

d_gene: TRBD1
abundance: few
v_gene: TRBV7-9
j_gene: TRBJ1-5
CDR3aa: CASSRDRNQPQHF
CDR3nt: TGTGCCAGCAGTCGGGACAGAAATCAGCCCCAGCATTTT

d_gene: -
abundance: -
v_gene: TRBV27
j_gene: TRBJ2-7
CDR3aa: CASSLRGRVQYF
CDR3nt: TGTGCCAGCAGTTTAAGGGGAAGGGTGCAGTACTTC

d_gene: TRBD2
abundance: -
v_gene: TRBV4-3
j_gene: TRBJ2-1
CDR3aa: CASSQELAGASYNEQFF
CDR3nt: TGCGCCAGCAGCCAAGAACTAGCGGGGGCCTCCTACAATGAGCAGTTCTTC

d_gene: TRBD1
abundance: -
v_gene: TRBV29-1
j_gene: TRBJ1-2
CDR3aa: CSVETGIGIRRGYTF
CDR3nt: TGCAGCGTTGAGACAGGGATCGGAATAAGGCGTGGCTACACCTTC

d_gene: TRBD1
abundance: -
v_gene: TRBV25-1
j_gene: TRBJ2-1
CDR3aa: CASRGQGAVSYNEQFF
CDR3nt: TGTGCCAGCAGAGGACAGGGTGCAGTCTCCTACAATGAGCAGTTCTTC

d_gene: -
abundance: few
v_gene: TRBV20-1
j_gene: TRBJ1-1
CDR3aa: CSAYRFPEAFF
CDR3nt: TGCAGTGCTTACAGGTTCCCTGAAGCTTTCTTT